The 16 T cell receptor beta chains presented below share a single source sample, sequenced in a study of blood T cell repertoires in COVID-19. Here immunoSEQ multiplex PCR was the method, and the copy in TCRdb shows in-frame clones only, minus some. The data hold approximately 100,000 clones, with about three quarters observed a single time. The material sequenced was peripheral blood. These receptors originate from a human donor in a cohort sampled during active or convalescent COVID-19.

The chain couples TRBV4-2 to TRBJ1-4, with D unclear. Germline V gene sequence: CDR1 LGHNA, CDR2 YNFKEQ. There are 19 residues in the CDR3. Trimming took off 0 bases at V and 0 bases at J, with 17 bases between the two ends. The CDR3 spells CASSQESVAHTATNEKLFF. In DNA, the CDR3 is TGTGCCAGCAGCCAAGAAAGTGTCGCACATACCGCAACTAATGAAAAACTGTTTTTT.

This chain joins TRBV9 and TRBJ1-2; possibly TRBD1 for D (5 bases). The CDR3 is 13 residues long. The V gene's germline CDR1 is SGDLS and CDR2 YYNGEE. Trimming took off 3 bases at V and 7 bases at J, with 13 bases between the two ends. For the CDR3, the DNA is TGTGCCAGCAGCGATGGTGACAGATTTGGCTACACCTTC. It translates to CASSDGDRFGYTF.

This clone has just a few counts. This rearrangement joins TRBV19 to TRBJ2-2; 16 nucleotides agree with TRBD2. Germline trimming cut 6 bases from V and 7 bases from J; bases unmatched to any gene: 11. Germline lookup yields CDR1 LNHDA and CDR2 SQIVND (reference sequence). The length of the CDR3 is 18 residues. CDR3 region: CASSDGTSGRGVSGELFF. CDR3 coding DNA: TGTGCCAGTAGCGACGGGACTAGCGGGAGGGGTGTCAGCGGGGAGCTGTTTTTT.

The V call is TRBV27, the J call TRBJ2-5; a weak D match, TRBD1 (5 bases). The CDR3 runs to 14 residues. Germline V gene data show CDR1 as MNHEY and CDR2 as SMNVEV (reference sequence). V lost 5 bases to trimming and J lost 3 bases, with 13 bases between them. CDR3 DNA sequence: TGTGCCAGCAGTCTGGTGCAGGGTGAAGAGACCCAGTACTTC. Its protein product is CASSLVQGEETQYF.

The chain has TRBV10-3 and TRBJ2-3; TRBD2 matches at 12 bases. CDR3 length equals 17 residues. The V gene end was trimmed by 8 bases and the J gene end by 7 bases; junction bases not matched to a gene: 16. Germline CDR1 and CDR2: ENHRY and SYGVKD. The CDR3 DNA reads TGTGCCATCGCCCGGGCTAGCGGGAGGGCCGAGGGTCATACGCAGTATTTT. Its translation is CAIARASGRAEGHTQYF.

This clone was seen a handful of times. CDR3 nucleotides: TGTGCCAGCGACATTCAGGGGTTCGGGGAGCTGTTTTTT. It translates to CASDIQGFGELFF. The chain joins TRBV2 to TRBJ2-2; perhaps TRBD1 as D (6 bases). The CDR3 extends over 13 amino acids. Germline CDR1 is SNHLY and CDR2 is FYNNEI. Trimming stripped 8 bases from V and 7 bases from J, with 14 bases between.

CDR3 nucleotides: TGTGCCAGCAGCTTTCAATATGAGCAGTTCTTC. The encoded protein is CASSFQYEQFF. This chain uses TRBV7-9 with TRBJ2-1; D gene unclear. There are 11 residues in the CDR3. V was pared by 3 bases and J by 8 bases, with 5 bases between. Germline assignment: CDR1 SEHNR and CDR2 FQNEAQ (reference sequence).

The V and J genes are TRBV7-9 and TRBJ1-1; no definite D call. The CDR3 sequence is 11 residues long. V was cut by 5 bases and J by 6 bases, with 7 bases left in between. Germline V lookup: CDR1 SEHNR, CDR2 FQNEAQ (reference sequence). DNA for the CDR3: TGTGCCAGCAGCCTATGGTCTGAAGCTTTCTTT. Translation gives CASSLWSEAFF.

This chain joins TRBV2 and TRBJ2-2, with TRBD2 matching over 8 bases. Unmatched junction bases numbered 2, after V lost 9 bases and J lost 5 bases. CDR1 and CDR2 from the germline V gene are SNHLY and FYNNEI. CDR3 size: 12 residues. The CDR3 protein is CASPGGTGELFF. CDR3 DNA: TGTGCCAGTCCGGGGGGGACCGGGGAGCTGTTTTTT.

The J gene is TRBJ2-1, the V gene TRBV19; possibly TRBD1 for D (7 bases). Per germline, CDR1 LNHDA and CDR2 SQIVND (reference sequence). The CDR3 spans 15 residues. Trimming removed 6 bases at V and 1 base at J, with 13 bases between. CDR3 nucleotides: TGTGCCAGTAGGAACAGGGGAGGATCCTACAATGAGCAGTTCTTC. Protein: CASRNRGGSYNEQFF.

For this clone: The same CDR3 is also encoded by other DNA sequences in this sample. V usage is TRBV2 and J usage is TRBJ2-3; 8 bases agree with TRBD2. The germline CDR1 and CDR2 sequences are SNHLY and FYNNEI. CDR3 length equals 16 residues. Unmatched junction bases numbered 8, after V lost 6 bases and J lost 0 bases. The CDR3 sequence: CASSRLAPKSTDTQYF. The DNA for the CDR3 is TGTGCCAGCAGCCGACTAGCGCCCAAGAGCACAGATACGCAGTATTTT.

This rearrangement joins TRBV6-2 or TRBV6-3 to TRBJ1-1, with no clear D. This CDR3 region has 15 residues. The germline V gene encodes CDR1 MNHEY and CDR2 SVGEGT. V gave up 5 bases and J gave up 1 base, with 14 bases separating them. The CDR3 spells CASSHTPEPNTEAFF. For the CDR3, the DNA is TGTGCCAGCAGTCACACCCCTGAACCGAACACTGAAGCTTTCTTT.

The CDR3 DNA reads as TGTGCCAGCAGTTACAAAAGCGGGAGTACAGATACGCAGTATTTT. Translation: CASSYKSGSTDTQYF. This chain joins TRBV6-5 and TRBJ2-3, with 8 bases fitting TRBD2. Germline assignment: CDR1 MNHEY and CDR2 SVGAGI. The CDR3 runs to 15 residues. V lost 2 bases, J lost 3 bases, and 4 bases stayed unmatched.

In this sample, this clone turned up a few times. V is TRBV3-1 (or the pseudogene TRBV3-2) and J is TRBJ2-1, with D perhaps matching TRBD2 (5 bases). Per germline, CDR1 LGHDT and CDR2 YNNKEL (reference sequence). This CDR3 is built from 14 residues. V lost 1 base and J lost 9, with 13 bases in between. As DNA, the CDR3 is TGTGCCAGCAGCCAAGTCCCTACTAGGATTGAGCAGTTCTTC. This sequence encodes CASSQVPTRIEQFF.

The chain has TRBV5-8 and TRBJ2-7, with D perhaps TRBD2 (7 bases). V gave up 2 bases and J gave up 6 bases, with 15 bases separating them. In germline, CDR1 is SGHTS, CDR2 YDEGEE. The CDR3 length is 14 residues. CDR3 nucleotides: TGTGCCAGCAGCTTTGTCTGGGGGGGCCTCGAGCAGTACTTC. Protein sequence: CASSFVWGGLEQYF.

The chain has TRBV6-5 and TRBJ2-7; TRBD1 agrees at 8 bases. The germline V gene has CDR1 MNHEY and CDR2 SVGAGI. V lost 7 bases, J lost 3 bases, and 5 bases stayed unmatched. This CDR3 spans 13 amino acids. The CDR3 region has the DNA TGTGCCAGCATGTACAGGGGGATCTACGAGCAGTACTTC. The encoded protein is CASMYRGIYEQYF.